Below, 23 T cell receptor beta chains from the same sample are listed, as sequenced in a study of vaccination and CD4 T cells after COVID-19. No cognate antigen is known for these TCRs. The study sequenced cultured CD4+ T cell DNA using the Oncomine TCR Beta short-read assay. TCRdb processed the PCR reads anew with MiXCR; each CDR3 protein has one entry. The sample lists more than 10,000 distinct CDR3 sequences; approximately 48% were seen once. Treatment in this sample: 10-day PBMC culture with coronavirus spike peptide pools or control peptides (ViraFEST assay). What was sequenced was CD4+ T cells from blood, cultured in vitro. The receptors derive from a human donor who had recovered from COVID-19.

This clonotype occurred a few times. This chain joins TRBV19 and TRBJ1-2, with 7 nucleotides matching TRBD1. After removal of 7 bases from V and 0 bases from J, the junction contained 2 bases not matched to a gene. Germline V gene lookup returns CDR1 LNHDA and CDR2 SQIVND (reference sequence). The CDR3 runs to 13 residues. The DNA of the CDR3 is TGTGCCAGTACTCAGGGGGCTAACTATGGCTACACCTTC. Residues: CASTQGANYGYTF. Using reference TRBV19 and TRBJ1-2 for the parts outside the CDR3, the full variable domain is DGGITQSPKYLFRKEGQNVTLSCEQNLNHDAMYWYRQDPGQGLRLIYYSQIVNDFQKGDIAEGYSVSREKKESFPLTVTSAQKNPTAFYLCASTQGANYGYTFGSGTRLTVV.

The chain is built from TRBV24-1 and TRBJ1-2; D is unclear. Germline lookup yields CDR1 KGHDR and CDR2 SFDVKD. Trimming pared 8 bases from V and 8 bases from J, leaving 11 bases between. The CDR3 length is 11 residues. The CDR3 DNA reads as TGTGCCACCACGCGGTATGGAGGCTACACCTTC. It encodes CATTRYGGYTF.

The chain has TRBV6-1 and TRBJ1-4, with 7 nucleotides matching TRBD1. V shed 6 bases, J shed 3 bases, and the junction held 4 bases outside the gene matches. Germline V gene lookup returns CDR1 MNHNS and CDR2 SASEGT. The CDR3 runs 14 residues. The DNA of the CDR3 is TGTGCCAGCAGCGCCGGGACAGCTAATGAAAAACTGTTTTTT. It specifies CASSAGTANEKLFF.

The CDR3 DNA follows: TGTGCCAGCAGATCCGGGACAGGGGATAGCAATCAGCCCCAGCATTTT. Translated, it gives CASRSGTGDSNQPQHF. The chain links TRBV6-1 to TRBJ1-5; 10 positions match TRBD1. The CDR3 runs to 16 residues. Germline CDR1 and CDR2: MNHNS and SASEGT. The ends lost 6 bases at V and 0 bases at J; junction bases unmatched: 5.

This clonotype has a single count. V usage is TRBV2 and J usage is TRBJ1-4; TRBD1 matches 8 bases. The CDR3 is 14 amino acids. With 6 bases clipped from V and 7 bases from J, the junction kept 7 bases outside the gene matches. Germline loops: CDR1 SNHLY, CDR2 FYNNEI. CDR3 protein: CASRDRVGSEKLFF. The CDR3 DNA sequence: TGTGCCAGCAGGGACAGGGTTGGCAGTGAAAAACTGTTTTTT.

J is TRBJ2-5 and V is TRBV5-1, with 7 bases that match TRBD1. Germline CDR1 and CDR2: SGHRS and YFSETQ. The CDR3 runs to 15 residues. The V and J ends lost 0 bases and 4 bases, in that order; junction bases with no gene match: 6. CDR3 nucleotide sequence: TGCGCCAGCAGCTTGGCCGACAGGGAGAGAGAGACCCAGTACTTC. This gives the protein CASSLADRERETQYF.

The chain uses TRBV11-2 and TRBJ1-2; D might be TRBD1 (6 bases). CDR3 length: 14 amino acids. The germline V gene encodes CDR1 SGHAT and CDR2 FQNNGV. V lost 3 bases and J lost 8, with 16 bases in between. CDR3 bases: TGTGCCAGCAGCTTGAACAGGGTATCGAACGGCTACACCTTC. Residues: CASSLNRVSNGYTF.

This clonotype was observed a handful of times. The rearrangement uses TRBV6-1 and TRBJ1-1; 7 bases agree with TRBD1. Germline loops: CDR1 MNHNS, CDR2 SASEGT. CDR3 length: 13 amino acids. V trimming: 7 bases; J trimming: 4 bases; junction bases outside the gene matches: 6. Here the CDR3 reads CASTRGSSTEAFF. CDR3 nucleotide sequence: TGTGCCAGCACCAGGGGGAGCAGCACTGAAGCTTTCTTT.

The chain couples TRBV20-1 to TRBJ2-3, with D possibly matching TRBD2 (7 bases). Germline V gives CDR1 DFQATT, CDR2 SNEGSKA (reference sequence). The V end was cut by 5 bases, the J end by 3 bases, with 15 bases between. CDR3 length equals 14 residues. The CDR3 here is CSAPPGGSTDTQYF. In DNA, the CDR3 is TGCAGTGCTCCCCCGGGGGGCTCTACAGATACGCAGTATTTT.

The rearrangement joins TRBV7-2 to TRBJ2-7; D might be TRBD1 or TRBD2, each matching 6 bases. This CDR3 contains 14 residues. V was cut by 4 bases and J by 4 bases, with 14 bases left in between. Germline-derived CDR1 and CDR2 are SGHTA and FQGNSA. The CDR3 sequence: CASSSTGGRYEQYF. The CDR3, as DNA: TGTGCCAGCAGCTCGACCGGGGGCAGGTACGAGCAGTACTTC.

CDR3 loop: CASSLDTGHTDTQYF. The CDR3 coding sequence is TGTGCCAGCAGCTTAGACACGGGGCACACAGATACGCAGTATTTT. V usage is TRBV7-8 and J usage is TRBJ2-3; D may be TRBD1 or TRBD2 (5 bases each). CDR3 size: 15 residues. Germline lookup yields CDR1 SGHVS and CDR2 FQNEAQ. Trimming shortened V by 1 base and J by 2 bases, and 10 bases separated the two germline ends.

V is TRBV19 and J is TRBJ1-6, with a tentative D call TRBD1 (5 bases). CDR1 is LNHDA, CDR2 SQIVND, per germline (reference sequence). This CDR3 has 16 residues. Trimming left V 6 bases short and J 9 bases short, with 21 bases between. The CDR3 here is CASRPFRGQGSSPLHF. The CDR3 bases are TGTGCCAGTAGGCCATTCCGCGGGCAGGGCAGTTCACCCCTCCACTTT.

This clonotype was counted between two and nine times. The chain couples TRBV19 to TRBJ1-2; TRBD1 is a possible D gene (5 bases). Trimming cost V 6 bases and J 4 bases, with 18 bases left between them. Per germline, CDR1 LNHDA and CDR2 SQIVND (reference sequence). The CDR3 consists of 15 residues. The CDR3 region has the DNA TGTGCCAGTAGCTTATCTTCCAGACAGTTCTATGGCTACACCTTC. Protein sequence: CASSLSSRQFYGYTF.

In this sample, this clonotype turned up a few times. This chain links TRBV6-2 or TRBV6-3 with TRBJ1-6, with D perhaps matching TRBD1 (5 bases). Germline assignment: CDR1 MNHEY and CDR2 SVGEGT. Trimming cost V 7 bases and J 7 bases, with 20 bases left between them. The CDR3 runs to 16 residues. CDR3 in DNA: TGTGCCAGCACACGCCGGGCGGCCCGGGGGAATTCACCCCTCCACTTT. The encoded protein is CASTRRAARGNSPLHF.

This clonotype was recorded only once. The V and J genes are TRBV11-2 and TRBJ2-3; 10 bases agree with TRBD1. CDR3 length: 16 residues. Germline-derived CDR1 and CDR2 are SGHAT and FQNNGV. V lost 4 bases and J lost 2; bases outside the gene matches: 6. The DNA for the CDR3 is TGTGCCAGCAGCTCTATAGGACAGGGGGTCACAGATACGCAGTATTTT. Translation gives CASSSIGQGVTDTQYF.

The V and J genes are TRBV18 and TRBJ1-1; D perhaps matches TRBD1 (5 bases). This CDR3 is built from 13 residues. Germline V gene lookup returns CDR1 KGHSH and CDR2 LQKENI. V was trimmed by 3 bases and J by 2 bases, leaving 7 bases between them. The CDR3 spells CASSPGGNTEAFF. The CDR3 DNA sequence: TGTGCCAGCTCACCGGGGGGAAACACTGAAGCTTTCTTT.

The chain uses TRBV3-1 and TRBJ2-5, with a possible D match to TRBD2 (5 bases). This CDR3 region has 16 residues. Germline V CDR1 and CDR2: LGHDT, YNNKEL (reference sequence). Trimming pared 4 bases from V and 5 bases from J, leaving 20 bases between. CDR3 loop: CASSPGRGGWAETQYF. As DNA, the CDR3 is TGTGCCAGCAGCCCAGGTCGGGGTGGCTGGGCGGAGACCCAGTACTTC.

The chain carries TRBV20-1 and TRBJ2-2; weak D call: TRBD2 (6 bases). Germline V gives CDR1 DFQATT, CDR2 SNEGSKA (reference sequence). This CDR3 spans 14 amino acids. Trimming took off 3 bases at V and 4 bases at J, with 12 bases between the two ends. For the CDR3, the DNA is TGCAGTGCTAGTAGAAGAGCGGGCACCGGGGAGCTGTTTTTT. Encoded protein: CSASRRAGTGELFF.

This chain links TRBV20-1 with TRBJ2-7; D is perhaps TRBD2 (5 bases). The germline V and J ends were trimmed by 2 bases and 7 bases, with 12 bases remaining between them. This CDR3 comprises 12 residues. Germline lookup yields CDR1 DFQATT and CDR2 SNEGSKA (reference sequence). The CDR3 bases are TGCAGTGCTAGACCCGGAACGGGGGAGCAGTACTTC. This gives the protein CSARPGTGEQYF.

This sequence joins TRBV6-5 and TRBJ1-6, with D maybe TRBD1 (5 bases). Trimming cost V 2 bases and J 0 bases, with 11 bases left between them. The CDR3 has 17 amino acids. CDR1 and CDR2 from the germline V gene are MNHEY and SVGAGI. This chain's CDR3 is CASSYATTGSYNSPLHF. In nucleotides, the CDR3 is TGTGCCAGCAGTTACGCGACTACAGGCTCCTATAATTCACCCCTCCACTTT.

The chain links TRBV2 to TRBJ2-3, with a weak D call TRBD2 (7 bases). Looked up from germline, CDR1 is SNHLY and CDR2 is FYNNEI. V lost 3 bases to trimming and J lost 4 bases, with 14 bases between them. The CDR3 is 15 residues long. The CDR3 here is CASSDRGARADTQYF. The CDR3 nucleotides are TGTGCCAGCAGTGATCGGGGGGCTCGAGCAGATACGCAGTATTTT.

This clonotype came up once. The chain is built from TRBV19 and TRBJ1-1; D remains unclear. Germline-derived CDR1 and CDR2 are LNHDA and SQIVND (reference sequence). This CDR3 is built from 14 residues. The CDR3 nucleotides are TGTGTCTCGAAAATAGGACTCATGAACACTGAAGCTTTCTTT. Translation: CVSKIGLMNTEAFF. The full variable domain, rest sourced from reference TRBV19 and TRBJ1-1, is DGGITQSPKYLFRKEGQNVTLSCEQNLNHDAMYWYRQDPGQGLRLIYYSQIVNDFQKGDIAEGYSVSREKKESFPLTVTSAQKNPTAFYLCVSKIGLMNTEAFFGQGTRLTVV.

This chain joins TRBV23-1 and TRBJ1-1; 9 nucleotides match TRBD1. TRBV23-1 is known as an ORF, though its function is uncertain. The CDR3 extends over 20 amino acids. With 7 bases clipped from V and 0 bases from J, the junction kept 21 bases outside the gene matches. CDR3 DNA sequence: TGCGCCAGCATCGCCGGGACAGGGTCCCCTGACCTCCCGATGAACACTGAAGCTTTCTTT. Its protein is CASIAGTGSPDLPMNTEAFF.